This T cell receptor beta chain was profiled in a study of blood T cell repertoires in COVID-19. Libraries were prepared by immunoSEQ multiplex PCR; TCRdb keeps only in-frame clonotypes and omits some of them. The repertoire consists of about 240,000 clones, with just under 85% occurring once and the leading ten covering roughly 4%. Trimming stripped 0 bases from V and 3 bases from J, with 15 bases between. CDR3 length: 16 amino acids. The germline V gene encodes CDR1 MNHNS and CDR2 SASEGT. V and J are TRBV6-1 and TRBJ2-7; D is perhaps TRBD2 (6 bases). Sequences were obtained from peripheral blood. The sequence came from a man aged 45-65 years with acute or convalescent COVID-19. In DNA, the CDR3 is TGTGCCAGCAGTGAAGCTGGAGGGAGTTCCTACTACGAGCAGTACTTC. This encodes CASSEAGGSSYYEQYF.